The next 25 T cell receptor beta chains were all read from a single sample in a study of identifying expanded T cells in peripheral blood. TCRdb's table, derived via immunoSEQ multiplex PCR, lists solely in-frame clones and lacks some. The sample comprises tens of thousands of clones, around 84% of which are singletons, and 3.5% to 5% rests with the top ten. Sequenced: blood. All receptors derive from a person aged 18 to 75 in good health.

The chain carries TRBV7-2 and TRBJ2-5; TRBD1 aligns across 9 bases. Germline V gene lookup returns CDR1 SGHTA and CDR2 FQGNSA. The CDR3 spans 15 residues. J gave up 6 bases and V 1 base, and 6 bases lay outside the gene matches. The CDR3 region is CASSLGSGQGKTQYF. The CDR3 DNA follows: TGTGCCAGCAGCTTAGGTTCCGGACAGGGGAAGACCCAGTACTTC.

This chain connects TRBV5-1 to TRBJ2-3; D call uncertain. The germline gives CDR1 SGHRS, CDR2 YFSETQ. The ends were cut back, 0 bases at V and 1 base at J, with 18 bases in the middle. The CDR3 runs 18 residues. CDR3 coding DNA: TGCGCCAGCAGCTTGGAAACACACGCCCTACGTGGCACAGATACGCAGTATTTT. It specifies CASSLETHALRGTDTQYF. The full variable domain, in which reference TRBV5-1 and TRBJ2-3 provide the parts outside the CDR3, is KAGVTQTPRYLIKTRGQQVTLSCSPISGHRSVSWYQQTPGQGLQFLFEYFSETQRNKGNFPGRFSGRQFSNSRSEMNVSTLELGDSALYLCASSLETHALRGTDTQYFGPGTRLTVL.

This clone was counted a few times. The J gene is TRBJ2-3, the V gene TRBV12-2; TRBD1 is taken as the D call from the table, unchecked against the DNA. TRBV12-2 is marked as a pseudogene. This CDR3 contains 16 residues. The CDR3 here is CASRLDGDRGTDTQYF. CDR3 sequence (DNA): TGTGCAAGTCGCTTAGATGGGGACAGGGGCACAGATACGCAGTATTTT.

This chain connects TRBV9 to TRBJ2-6; D gene ambiguous. Trimming took off 4 bases at V and 4 bases at J, with 9 bases between the two ends. CDR3 length equals 14 residues. Germline V lookup: CDR1 SGDLS, CDR2 YYNGEE. The CDR3, as DNA: TGTGCCAGCAGCCCGATGGCCGGGGCCAACGTCCTGACTTTC. It yields the protein CASSPMAGANVLTF.

The chain carries TRBV25-1 and TRBJ1-1; D not certain. There are 13 residues in the CDR3. CDR1 and CDR2 from the germline V gene are MGHDK and SYGVNS. Between the trimmed V and J ends, which lost 2 bases and 3 bases, there was a span of 7 bases. CDR3 sequence (DNA): TGTGCCAGCAGTGAACCCCCGGACACTGAAGCTTTCTTT. It is translated as CASSEPPDTEAFF.

The gene calls are TRBV5-5 and TRBJ2-1; 7 positions agree with TRBD2. V was clipped by 6 bases and J by 7 bases; unmatched bases: 7. CDR1 is SGHKS, CDR2 YYEKEE, per germline (reference sequence). The CDR3 covers 13 residues. Here the CDR3 DNA reads TGTGCCAGCATCACCCGGGGGGAAAATGAGCAGTTCTTC. Its protein product is CASITRGENEQFF.

Details on this clone: A read error may produce the germline difference seen at one junction end. The rearrangement joins TRBV19 to TRBJ1-2; possibly TRBD1 for D (5 bases). Looked up from germline, CDR1 is LNHDA and CDR2 is SQIVND (reference sequence). The CDR3 extends over 19 amino acids. The chain's CDR3 is CASSTKERYTVGANFGYTF. The CDR3 nucleotides are TGTGCCAGTAGTACAAAGGAGCGTTATACAGTCGGGGCGAACTTTGGCTACACCTTC.

The chain joins TRBV19 to TRBJ1-2; D not certain. The CDR3 has 16 amino acids. The ends were cut back, 3 bases at V and 3 bases at J, with 17 bases in the middle. Per the germline V gene, CDR1 is LNHDA and CDR2 is SQIVND (reference sequence). CDR3 protein: CASSMQLRGRHYGYTF. CDR3 nucleotide sequence: TGTGCCAGTAGTATGCAACTCCGAGGGAGGCACTATGGCTACACCTTC.

This clone is medium-sized in the sample. This sequence joins TRBV11-3 and TRBJ2-1, with a tentative D call TRBD1 (5 bases). The CDR3 covers 15 residues. Trimming stripped 6 bases from V and 2 bases from J, with 14 bases between. Germline V lookup: CDR1 SGHNT, CDR2 YENEEA. The CDR3 region is CASSLEQGAYNEQFF. CDR3 DNA sequence: TGTGCCAGCAGTTTGGAGCAGGGCGCCTACAATGAGCAGTTCTTC. The full variable domain, rest sourced from reference TRBV11-3 and TRBJ2-1, is EAGVVQSPRYKIIEKKQPVAFWCNPISGHNTLYWYLQNLGQGPELLIRYENEEAVDDSQLPKDRFSAERLKGVDSTLKIQPAELGDSAVYLCASSLEQGAYNEQFFGPGTRLTVL.

The rearrangement links TRBV5-1 to TRBJ2-5; D ambiguous. V was clipped by 6 bases and J by 2 bases, with 11 bases between them. Looked up from germline, CDR1 is SGHRS and CDR2 is YFSETQ. This CDR3 is built from 13 residues. CDR3 coding DNA: TGCGCCAGCAACCGTGACGTTCAAGAGACCCAGTACTTC. Encoded protein: CASNRDVQETQYF.

As regards this clone: Its ends do not fully match the called genes, so a read error is possible. The J gene is TRBJ1-1, the V gene TRBV4-1; D remains unclear. Germline V gene sequence: CDR1 MGHRA, CDR2 YSYEKL. CDR3 length: 14 amino acids. The CDR3: CASSLRIGRSDAFF. CDR3 nucleotide sequence: TGCGCCAGCAGCCTCCGCATTGGACGGTCTGATGCTTTCTTT.

This clone was seen just once. The chain employs TRBV9 and TRBJ2-5; D uncertain. Germline loops: CDR1 SGDLS, CDR2 YYNGEE. There are 15 residues in the CDR3. Between the trimmed V and J ends, which lost 4 bases and 0 bases, there was a span of 13 bases. The CDR3 loop is CASSPWASNQETQYF. The CDR3 DNA reads TGTGCCAGCAGCCCATGGGCAAGCAACCAAGAGACCCAGTACTTC.

V and J are TRBV7-9 and TRBJ1-6, with D unresolved. From germline, CDR1 is SEHNR and CDR2 FQNEAQ (reference sequence). Trimming took 6 bases from V and 14 from J, leaving 11 bases between them. This CDR3 region has 11 residues. The CDR3 region has the DNA TGTGCCAGCAGGGCGGATGTGGCCCTCCACTTT. This sequence encodes CASRADVALHF.

The chain combines TRBV4-1 with TRBJ1-6; no firm D call. CDR3 length equals 13 residues. Deletions cut 0 bases from V and 14 bases from J, with 11 bases between. CDR1 is MGHRA and CDR2 is YSYEKL in the germline V gene. The CDR3 is CASSQESVSTLHF. In DNA, the CDR3 is TGCGCCAGCAGCCAAGAAAGTGTCTCGACCCTCCACTTT.

The gene calls are TRBV7-2 and TRBJ1-2, with a tentative D call TRBD1 (6 bases). The CDR3 is made up of 11 amino acids. Trimming took off 8 bases at V and 10 bases at J, with 14 bases between the two ends. From germline, CDR1 is SGHTA and CDR2 FQGNSA. The CDR3 DNA reads TGTGCCAGCCGCACAGGGTCCGACTACACCTTC. It codes for CASRTGSDYTF.

As for this clone: The sample contains more than one DNA sequence encoding this CDR3. The chain joins TRBV4-1 to TRBJ2-5; TRBD2 aligns across 9 bases. The CDR3 runs to 17 residues. The J segment lost 2 bases and the V segment lost 0 bases, leaving 7 bases of the junction unmatched. Germline CDR1 MGHRA, CDR2 YSYEKL. The CDR3 here is CASSQDPAGGPQETQYF. Written as DNA, the CDR3 is TGCGCCAGCAGCCAAGACCCCGCGGGGGGGCCTCAAGAGACCCAGTACTTC.

This CDR3 is CASSYSTLPNTEAFF. Here the CDR3 DNA reads TGTGCCAGCAGTTACTCGACGTTACCGAACACTGAAGCTTTCTTT. This chain connects TRBV6-5 to TRBJ1-1; D gene ambiguous. Germline-derived CDR1 and CDR2 are MNHEY and SVGAGI. V shed 0 bases and J shed 1 base, with 9 bases lying between them. The CDR3 is 15 amino acids.

This chain joins TRBV2 and TRBJ1-5; perhaps TRBD1 as D (6 bases). V was clipped by 0 bases and J by 2 bases, with 11 bases between them. CDR3 length equals 16 residues. Per germline, CDR1 SNHLY and CDR2 FYNNEI. The CDR3: CASSEASGARNQPQHF. As DNA, the CDR3 is TGTGCCAGCAGTGAAGCGTCAGGGGCACGCAATCAGCCCCAGCATTTT. Full variable domain (missing parts from reference TRBV2 and TRBJ1-5): EPEVTQTPSHQVTQMGQEVILRCVPISNHLYFYWYRQILGQKVEFLVSFYNNEISEKSEIFDDQFSVERPDGSNFTLKIRSTKLEDSAMYFCASSEASGARNQPQHFGDGTRLSIL.

J is TRBJ2-2 and V is TRBV10-3; the match to TRBD1 covers 8 bases. The CDR3 has 14 residues. V lost 10 bases to trimming and J lost 3 bases; unmatched junction nucleotides: 7. Germline values: CDR1 ENHRY, CDR2 SYGVKD. The CDR3 is CANRQGKDTGELFF. For the CDR3, the DNA is TGTGCCAACCGACAGGGGAAGGACACCGGGGAGCTGTTTTTT.

The DNA for the CDR3 is TGCAGCGTTGGAGGGGGACAACTCCACCACACAGATACGCAGTATTTT. It encodes CSVGGGQLHHTDTQYF. The chain links TRBV29-1 to TRBJ2-3, with a possible D match to TRBD1 (6 bases). Germline CDR1 SQVTM, CDR2 ANQGSEA. CDR3 length equals 16 residues. With 4 bases removed from V and 2 bases from J, the gap between germline ends came to 19 bases.

This clone was seen a few times. The chain joins TRBV4-3 to TRBJ2-3, with TRBD2 matching over 13 bases. The germline gives CDR1 LGHNA, CDR2 YSLEER. The ends lost 4 bases at V and 6 bases at J; junction bases unmatched: 7. The CDR3 is 16 amino acids. CDR3 loop: CASSLTSGGAGDTQYF. The CDR3 coding sequence is TGCGCCAGCAGCCTAACTAGCGGGGGGGCAGGGGATACGCAGTATTTT.

The chain combines TRBV19 with TRBJ1-2; no firm D call. V lost 0 bases to trimming and J lost 4 bases, with 12 bases between them. The CDR3 has 15 amino acids. From germline, CDR1 is LNHDA and CDR2 SQIVND (reference sequence). This CDR3 reads CASSIDPRESYGYTF. CDR3 sequence (DNA): TGTGCCAGTAGTATAGATCCCCGGGAATCCTATGGCTACACCTTC.

This chain connects TRBV29-1 to TRBJ1-2, with TRBD1 as a possible D gene (6 bases). V dropped 6 bases and J dropped 4 bases, with 21 bases sitting between them. CDR1 SQVTM and CDR2 ANQGSEA come from the germline V gene. This CDR3 has 15 residues. DNA for the CDR3: TGCAGCGTGGGGGGGCCTACAGGAGACGGCTATGGCTACACCTTC. It encodes CSVGGPTGDGYGYTF.

This rearrangement joins TRBV5-6 to TRBJ2-2; possibly TRBD1 for D (6 bases). V was clipped by 4 bases and J by 7 bases, with 14 bases between them. Germline-derived CDR1 and CDR2 are SGHDT and YYEEEE. The CDR3 length is 14 residues. The CDR3 loop is CASSRITGNGELFF. For the CDR3, the DNA is TGTGCCAGCAGCCGAATTACAGGGAACGGGGAGCTGTTTTTT.

The CDR3 DNA reads as TGTGCCAGCAGTTCCCGATATGGCTACACCTTC. The encoded protein is CASSSRYGYTF. The chain has TRBV6-5 and TRBJ1-2; D is uncertain. Germline lookup yields CDR1 MNHEY and CDR2 SVGAGI. This CDR3 contains 11 residues. The germline V and J ends were trimmed by 4 bases and 5 bases, with 5 bases remaining between them.